The T cell receptor (beta chain) under discussion was sequenced for a study of blood T cell repertoires in COVID-19. Across the study: From the United States, Italy and Spain came samples of acute and convalescent COVID-19. PBMCs, B-cell-depleted T cells, or T cells provided the cDNA or gDNA that made up the material.

The repertoire was sequenced with immunoSEQ multiplex PCR; TCRdb's copy has only in-frame clones and lacks some. Among about 180,000 clones listed, roughly 85% were seen once. CDR3 length: 17 residues. V shed 4 bases, J shed 5 bases, and the junction held 13 bases outside the gene matches. In germline, CDR1 is MGHRA, CDR2 YSYEKL. The sample comprised peripheral blood. The receptor was isolated from a man between 60 and 70 years old with acute or convalescent COVID-19. The rearrangement links TRBV4-1 to TRBJ2-2; 7 positions agree with TRBD2. CDR3 DNA: TGCGCCAGCAGCCGCCAACTTCTGGGAGGGCGTACCGGGGAGCTGTTTTTT. As protein: CASSRQLLGGRTGELFF.